This T cell receptor (beta chain) was retrieved from a study of T cell repertoires in cytomegalovirus infection. On the study more broadly: It was the public TCR beta signatures that indicated both CMV infection and matching HLA type.

The V gene's germline CDR1 is LNHDA and CDR2 SQIVND (reference sequence). This CDR3 region has 12 residues. The V and J ends lost 4 bases and 10 bases respectively, with 13 bases between them. Study observations and caveats: The study found HLA-C-restricted CMV-specific TCR beta clonotypes dominating the ex vivo response.

TCRdb re-called the reads with MiXCR, one entry per CDR3 protein. The sample consists of 150,000 to 200,000 distinct CDR3 sequences, roughly an eighth of them appearing once. This clonotype was picked up many times. Its target is unknown. The sequencing input was PBMCs. The receptor was isolated from a human donor in good health (CMV status not recorded). Some clones in this sample may be carry-over from other donors' samples. This rearrangement joins TRBV19 to TRBJ2-5; D might be TRBD2 (5 bases). The CDR3 DNA reads TGTGCCAGTAGTACCTACCACGGGGACCAGTACTTC. This translates into CASSTYHGDQYF.